Following are 13 T cell receptor beta chains from one sample sequenced in a study of CD8 T cells in ankylosing spondylitis. TCRdb re-called the 5' RACE reads with MiXCR, one entry per CDR3 protein. The table shows 300,000 to 350,000 distinct CDR3 sequences, with around 20% occurring only once. The sequenced sample was blood, either unsorted or a sorted T cell fraction (not recorded which). These receptors came from a female donor with ankylosing spondylitis or in good health (not recorded which).

A few counts support this clonotype. The chain carries TRBV6-2 or TRBV6-3 and TRBJ1-1; TRBD1 matches 7 bases. Germline V gene lookup returns CDR1 MNHEY and CDR2 SVGEGT. This CDR3 is built from 14 residues. V lost 6 bases, J lost 5 bases, and 9 bases stayed unmatched. This CDR3 is CASSRPQGRTEAFF. The CDR3 nucleotides are TGTGCCAGCAGCCGGCCACAGGGGAGGACTGAAGCTTTCTTT.

This clonotype was counted ten times or more. The V gene is TRBV7-2, the J gene TRBJ1-2, with a weak D call TRBD1 (5 bases). V was clipped by 6 bases and J by 4 bases, with 15 bases between them. Germline CDR1 and CDR2: SGHTA and FQGNSA. There are 14 residues in the CDR3. CDR3 sequence: CASSPHGGGYGYTF. In nucleotides, the CDR3 is TGTGCCAGCAGTCCCCATGGGGGGGGCTATGGCTACACCTTC. The full variable domain, with the rest looked up from reference TRBV7-2 and TRBJ1-2, is GAGVSQSPSNKVTEKGKDVELRCDPISGHTALYWYRQSLGQGLEFLIYFQGNSAPDKSGLPSDRFSAERTGGSVSTLTIQRTQQEDSAVYLCASSPHGGGYGYTFGSGTRLTVV.

The chain couples TRBV6-2 or TRBV6-3 to TRBJ2-7, with 9 bases fitting TRBD2. Germline lookup yields CDR1 MNHEY and CDR2 SVGEGT. Unmatched junction bases numbered 4, after V lost 4 bases and J lost 0 bases. This CDR3 contains 15 residues. The CDR3 is CASSSISGSSYEQYF. CDR3 nucleotide sequence: TGTGCCAGCAGTTCGATTAGCGGGAGCTCCTACGAGCAGTACTTC.

The chain carries TRBV9 and TRBJ2-1; 9 nucleotides match TRBD2. Germline assignment: CDR1 SGDLS and CDR2 YYNGEE. Trimming at V came to 6 bases and at J to 9 bases, leaving 13 bases not matched to a gene. This CDR3 has 15 amino acids. CDR3 region: CASNGGRAVGSEQFF. The CDR3 bases are TGTGCCAGCAACGGCGGGAGGGCCGTCGGGAGTGAGCAGTTCTTC. Combining the CDR3 with reference TRBV9 and TRBJ2-1 gives the whole variable domain DSGVTQTPKHLITATGQRVTLRCSPRSGDLSVYWYQQSLDQGLQFLIQYYNGEERAKGNILERFSAQQFPDLHSELNLSSLELGDSALYFCASNGGRAVGSEQFFGPGTRLTVL.

This clonotype was counted a few times. The chain is built from TRBV6-6 and TRBJ2-3, with D maybe TRBD1 (7 bases). Germline-derived CDR1 and CDR2 are MNHNY and SVGAGI (reference sequence). V was cut by 6 bases and J by 2 bases, with 9 bases left in between. This CDR3 has 13 amino acids. CDR3 nucleotides: TGTGCCAGCAGCAGGGGGGTCACAGATACGCAGTATTTT. Amino acids: CASSRGVTDTQYF.

J is TRBJ1-1 and V is TRBV20-1; D is unresolved. The CDR3 is 11 residues long. Trimming left V 6 bases short and J 4 bases short, with 9 bases between. Germline V CDR1 and CDR2: DFQATT, SNEGSKA (reference sequence). The CDR3 is CSAKRATEAFF. The DNA of the CDR3 is TGCAGTGCCAAGAGGGCCACTGAAGCTTTCTTT.

This clonotype was seen a few times. The chain recombines TRBV5-6 with TRBJ2-1, with D tentatively TRBD1 or TRBD2 (7 bases each). CDR1 and CDR2 from the germline V gene are SGHDT and YYEEEE. This CDR3 has 14 residues. V lost 7 bases to trimming and J lost 6 bases, with 17 bases between them. The CDR3 is CASGDGRGGNEQFF. DNA of the CDR3: TGTGCCAGCGGGGACGGCAGGGGGGGCAATGAGCAGTTCTTC.

This clonotype was counted only a few times. The rearrangement links TRBV12-3 or TRBV12-4 to TRBJ2-1; no clear D. Trimming took off 7 bases at V and 0 bases at J, with 13 bases between the two ends. The CDR3 is made up of 15 amino acids. The CDR3 DNA sequence: TGTGCCAGCATCCCACGGTCTAGCTCCTACAATGAGCAGTTCTTC. The encoded protein is CASIPRSSSYNEQFF.

This chain joins TRBV12-3 or TRBV12-4 and TRBJ2-7; tentatively, D is TRBD1 or TRBD2 (5 bases each). The CDR3 totals 13 residues. V was trimmed by 1 base and J by 6 bases, leaving 10 bases between them. CDR3 residues: CASSLVGACEQYF. DNA of the CDR3: TGTGCCAGCAGTTTAGTCGGGGCCTGCGAGCAGTACTTC.

This clonotype showed up just a few times. The chain employs TRBV7-6 and TRBJ2-7; D is perhaps TRBD2 (6 bases). The CDR3 consists of 14 residues. V lost 1 base to trimming and J lost 5 bases, with 12 bases between them. Germline values: CDR1 SGHVS, CDR2 FNYEAQ. The CDR3 region is CASSLVGRLDEQYF. CDR3 in DNA: TGTGCCAGCAGCTTAGTAGGGAGACTAGACGAGCAGTACTTC.

The rearrangement links TRBV20-1 to TRBJ2-5; TRBD2 might be the D (6 bases). This CDR3 is 15 amino acids long. Germline V lookup: CDR1 DFQATT, CDR2 SNEGSKA (reference sequence). Trimming pared 3 bases from V and 5 bases from J, leaving 19 bases between. Here the CDR3 reads CSASLWRGTGETQYF. CDR3 nucleotides: TGCAGTGCTAGCCTCTGGCGCGGGACGGGGGAGACCCAGTACTTC.

This clonotype was recorded a few times. The V and J genes are TRBV12-3 or TRBV12-4 and TRBJ1-5; D call uncertain. With 5 bases removed from V and 4 bases from J, the gap between germline ends came to 9 bases. The CDR3 contains 13 residues. CDR3 protein: CASSQSTNQPQHF. As DNA, the CDR3 is TGTGCCAGCAGTCAGAGCACAAATCAGCCCCAGCATTTT.

CDR3 protein: CASSETGGYTGELFF. The CDR3 DNA reads as TGTGCCAGCAGTGAGACAGGGGGCTACACCGGGGAGCTGTTTTTT. The chain joins TRBV25-1 to TRBJ2-2, with TRBD1 matching 10 bases. This CDR3 is 15 amino acids long. Germline CDR1 reads MGHDK; CDR2 reads SYGVNS. V was pared by 3 bases and J by 3 bases, with 1 base of the junction left unmatched.